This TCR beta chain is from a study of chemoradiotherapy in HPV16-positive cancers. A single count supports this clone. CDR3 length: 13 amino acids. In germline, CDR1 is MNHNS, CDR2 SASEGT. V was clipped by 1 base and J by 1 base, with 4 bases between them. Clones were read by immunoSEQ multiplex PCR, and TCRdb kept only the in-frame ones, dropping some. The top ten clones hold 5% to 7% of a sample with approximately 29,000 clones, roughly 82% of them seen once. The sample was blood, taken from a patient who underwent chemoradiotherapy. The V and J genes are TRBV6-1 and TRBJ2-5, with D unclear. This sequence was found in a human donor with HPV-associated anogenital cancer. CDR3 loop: CASSEVFQETQYF. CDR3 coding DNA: TGTGCCAGCAGTGAAGTGTTCCAAGAGACCCAGTACTTC.